This entry features one TCR beta chain sequence. As yet, its antigen is unknown. This record comes from a study of cytomegalovirus exposure and HLA in healthy donors. This CDR3 has 16 amino acids. The V end was cut by 7 bases, the J end by 4 bases, with 22 bases between. Germline CDR1 and CDR2: MNHEY and SMNVEV (reference sequence). Study results and limitations: Altogether, 164 TCR beta chains were recorded as cytomegalovirus-associated. A later analysis linked a missense variant in DCLRE1C to the trimming of TCR beta V and J genes.

A multiplex PCR was run with 60 Vbeta primers and 13 Jbeta primers. Generated by immunoSEQ multiplex PCR, the TCRdb table keeps only in-frame clones and is missing some. The data show around 160,000 clones, with around 73% seen just once and more than 1.3% held by the top ten. Sequenced: PBMCs. V and J are TRBV27 and TRBJ1-1, with a tentative D call TRBD1 (5 bases). This receptor was taken from a male donor in good health and CMV-seronegative. The CDR3 reads CASTPGFERQGTEAFF. DNA for the CDR3: TGTGCCAGCACCCCAGGGTTTGAACGTCAGGGCACTGAAGCTTTCTTT.